The present entry profiles one TCR beta chain with its context. Its antigen remains undetermined. Base qualities are missing; no much larger clone stands one base away. The method behind the library was the immunoSEQ multiplex PCR assay. Not all clones reach the TCRdb copy of this immuneACCESS table, which keeps in-frame sequences only. Checked studies attribute under half of the gap to unresolved V genes and leave the rest unexplained. The sample table records approximately 80,000 clones; 94% of these occur just once. Together, the top ten hold approximately 2.4% of the sample. Via the germline V gene (reference sequence), CDR1 is SEHNR and CDR2 FQNEAQ. The CDR3 measures 9 amino acids from cysteine to phenylalanine. The read is trimmed to its CDR3 DNA, 27 bases read in frame from base 1. V sheds 11 bases and J sheds 10 bases, leaving 9 bases between their ends. This record comes from a study of T cell changes during pregnancy in multiple sclerosis (dated 2019 in TCRdb). Background on the whole study: The study looked at changes in the T cell repertoire across pregnancy in women with multiple sclerosis.

Specimen: peripheral blood, collected in the third trimester of pregnancy. The receptor was isolated from a female donor with multiple sclerosis, enrolled in a pregnancy study. The chain is made from TRBV7-9 and TRBJ2-1, with a tentative D gene TRBD1 over 6 matching bases. The nucleotides read TGTGCCGTAGGGGGAGAGCAGTTCTTC. Its coded protein is CAVGGEQFF.